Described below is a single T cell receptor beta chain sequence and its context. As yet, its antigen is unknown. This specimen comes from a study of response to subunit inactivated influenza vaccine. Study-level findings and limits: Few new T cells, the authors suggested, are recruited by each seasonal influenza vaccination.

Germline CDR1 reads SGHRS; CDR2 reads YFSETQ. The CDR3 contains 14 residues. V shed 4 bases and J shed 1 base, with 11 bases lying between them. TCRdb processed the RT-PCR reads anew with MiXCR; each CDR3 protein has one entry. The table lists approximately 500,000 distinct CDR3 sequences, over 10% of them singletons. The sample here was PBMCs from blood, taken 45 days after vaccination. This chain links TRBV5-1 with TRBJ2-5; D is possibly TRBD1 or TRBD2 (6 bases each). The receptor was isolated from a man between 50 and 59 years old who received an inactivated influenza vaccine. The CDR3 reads CASSDGGGQETQYF. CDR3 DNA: TGCGCCAGCAGCGACGGAGGGGGCCAAGAGACCCAGTACTTC.